One T cell receptor beta chain is described in this entry. Antigen: not known. This specimen belongs to a study of T cell repertoires in cytomegalovirus infection. Study-wide background: Selection of CMV epitopes for the study included recently identified HLA-C-restricted and well-studied HLA-B-restricted ones. TCR beta signatures that were public indicated CMV infection and matching HLA type.

The germline V gene has CDR1 SGHVS and CDR2 FNYEAQ. The V end lost 2 bases, the J end lost 9 bases, and 8 bases lay between the germline ends. This CDR3 spans 13 amino acids. TCRdb ran MiXCR on the reads and lists one entry per CDR3 protein. Here the sample spans around 58,000 distinct CDR3 sequences, around 20% being singletons. Study-level results: Across the ex vivo response, the dominant clonotypes were HLA-C-restricted CMV-specific TCR beta clonotypes.

This chain links TRBV7-6 with TRBJ1-6, with unresolved D. This specimen consisted of CD8+ T cells from cultured PBMCs, obtained from culture after CMV antigen stimulation. The sequence derives from a human donor in good health (CMV status not recorded). Some clones in this sample may be carry-over from other donors' samples. CDR3 protein: CASSLNGVSPLHF. CDR3 coding DNA: TGTGCCAGCAGCTTAAATGGGGTTTCACCCCTCCACTTT.